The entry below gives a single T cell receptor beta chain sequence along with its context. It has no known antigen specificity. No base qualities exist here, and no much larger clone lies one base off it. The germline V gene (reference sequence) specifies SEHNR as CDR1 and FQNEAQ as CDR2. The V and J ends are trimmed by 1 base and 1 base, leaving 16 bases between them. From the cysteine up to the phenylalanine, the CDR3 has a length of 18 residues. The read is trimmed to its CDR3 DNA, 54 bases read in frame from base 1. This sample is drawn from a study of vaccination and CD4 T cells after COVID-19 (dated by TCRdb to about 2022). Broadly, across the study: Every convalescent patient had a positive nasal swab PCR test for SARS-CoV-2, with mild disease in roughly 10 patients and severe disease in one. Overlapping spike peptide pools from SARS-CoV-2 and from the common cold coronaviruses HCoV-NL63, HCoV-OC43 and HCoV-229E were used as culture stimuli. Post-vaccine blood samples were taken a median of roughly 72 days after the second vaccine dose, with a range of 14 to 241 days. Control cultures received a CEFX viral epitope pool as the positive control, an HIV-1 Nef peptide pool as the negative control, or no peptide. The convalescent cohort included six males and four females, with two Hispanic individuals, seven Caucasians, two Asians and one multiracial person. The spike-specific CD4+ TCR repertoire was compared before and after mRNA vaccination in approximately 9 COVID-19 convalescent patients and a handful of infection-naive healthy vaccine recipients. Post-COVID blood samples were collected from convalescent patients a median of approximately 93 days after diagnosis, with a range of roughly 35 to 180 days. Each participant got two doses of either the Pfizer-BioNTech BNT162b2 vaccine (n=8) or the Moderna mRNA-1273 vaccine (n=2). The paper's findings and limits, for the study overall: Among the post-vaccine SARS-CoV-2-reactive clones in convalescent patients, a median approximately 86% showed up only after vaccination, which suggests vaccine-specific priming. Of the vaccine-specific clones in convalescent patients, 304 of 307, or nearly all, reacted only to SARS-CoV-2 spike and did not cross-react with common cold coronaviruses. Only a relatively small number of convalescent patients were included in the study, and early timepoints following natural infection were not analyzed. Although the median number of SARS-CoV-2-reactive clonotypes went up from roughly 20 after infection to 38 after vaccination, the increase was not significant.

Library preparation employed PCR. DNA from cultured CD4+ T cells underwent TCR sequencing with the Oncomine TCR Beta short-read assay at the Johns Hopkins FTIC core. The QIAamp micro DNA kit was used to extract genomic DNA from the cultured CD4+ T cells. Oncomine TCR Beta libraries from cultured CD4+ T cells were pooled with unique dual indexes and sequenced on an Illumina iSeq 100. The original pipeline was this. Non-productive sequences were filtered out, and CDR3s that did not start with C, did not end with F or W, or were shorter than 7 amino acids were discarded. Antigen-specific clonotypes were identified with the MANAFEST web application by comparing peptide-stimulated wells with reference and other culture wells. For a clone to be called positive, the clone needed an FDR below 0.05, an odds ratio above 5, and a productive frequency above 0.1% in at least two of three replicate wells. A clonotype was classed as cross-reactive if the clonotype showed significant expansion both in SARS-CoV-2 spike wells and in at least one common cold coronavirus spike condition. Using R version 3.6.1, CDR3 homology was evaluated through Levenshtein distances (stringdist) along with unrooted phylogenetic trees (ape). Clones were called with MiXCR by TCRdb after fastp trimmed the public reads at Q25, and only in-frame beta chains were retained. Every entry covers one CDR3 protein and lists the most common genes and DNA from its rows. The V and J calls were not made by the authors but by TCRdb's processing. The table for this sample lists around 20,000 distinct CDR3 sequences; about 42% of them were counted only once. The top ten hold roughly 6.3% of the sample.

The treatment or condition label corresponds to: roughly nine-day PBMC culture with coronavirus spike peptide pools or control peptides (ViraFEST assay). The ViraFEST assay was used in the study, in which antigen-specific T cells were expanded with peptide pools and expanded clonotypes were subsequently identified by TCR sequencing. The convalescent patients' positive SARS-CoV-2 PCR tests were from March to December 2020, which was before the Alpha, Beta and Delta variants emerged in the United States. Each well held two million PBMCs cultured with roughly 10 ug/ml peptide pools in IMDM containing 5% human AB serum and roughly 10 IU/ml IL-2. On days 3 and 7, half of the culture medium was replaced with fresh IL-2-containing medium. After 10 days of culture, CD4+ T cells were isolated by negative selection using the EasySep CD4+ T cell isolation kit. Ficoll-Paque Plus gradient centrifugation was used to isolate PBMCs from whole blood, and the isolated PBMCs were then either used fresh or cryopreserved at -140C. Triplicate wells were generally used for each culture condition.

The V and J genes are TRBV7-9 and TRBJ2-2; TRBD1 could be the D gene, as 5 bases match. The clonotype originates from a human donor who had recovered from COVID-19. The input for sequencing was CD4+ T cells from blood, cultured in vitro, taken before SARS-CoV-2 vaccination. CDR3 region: CASSLGGAGSGNTGELFF. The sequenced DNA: TGTGCCAGCAGCTTAGGGGGCGCAGGCTCCGGGAACACCGGGGAGCTGTTTTTT.